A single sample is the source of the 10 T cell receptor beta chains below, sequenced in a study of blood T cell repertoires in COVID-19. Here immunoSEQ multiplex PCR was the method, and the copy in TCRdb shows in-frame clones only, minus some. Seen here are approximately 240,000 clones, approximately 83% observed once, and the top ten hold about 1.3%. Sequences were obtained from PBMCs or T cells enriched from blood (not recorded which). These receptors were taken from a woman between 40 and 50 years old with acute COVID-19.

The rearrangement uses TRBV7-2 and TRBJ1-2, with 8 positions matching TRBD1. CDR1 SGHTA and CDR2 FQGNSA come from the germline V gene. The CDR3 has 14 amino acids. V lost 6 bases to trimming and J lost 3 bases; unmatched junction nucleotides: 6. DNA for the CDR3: TGTGCCAGCAGTTCAGGACAGGGCTACTATGGCTACACCTTC. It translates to CASSSGQGYYGYTF.

The CDR3: CASSLQNYEQYF. Here the CDR3 DNA reads TGTGCCAGCTCACTCCAAAACTACGAGCAGTACTTC. The chain couples TRBV18 to TRBJ2-7, with no clear D. V was pared by 4 bases and J by 3 bases, with 7 bases between. The CDR3 consists of 12 residues. CDR1 is KGHSH, CDR2 LQKENI, per germline.

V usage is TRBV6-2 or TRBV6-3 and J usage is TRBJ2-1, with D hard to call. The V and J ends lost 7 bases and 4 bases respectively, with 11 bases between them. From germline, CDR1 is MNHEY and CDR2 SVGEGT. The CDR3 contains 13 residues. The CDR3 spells CASTPTEYNEQFF. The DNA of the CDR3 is TGTGCCAGCACCCCAACAGAGTACAATGAGCAGTTCTTC.

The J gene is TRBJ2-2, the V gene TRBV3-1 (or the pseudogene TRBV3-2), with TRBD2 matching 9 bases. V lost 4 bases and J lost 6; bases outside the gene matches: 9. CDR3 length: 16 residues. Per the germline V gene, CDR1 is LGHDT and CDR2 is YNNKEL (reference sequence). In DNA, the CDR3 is TGTGCCAGCAGCCCGTATAGCGGGAGTTTGGCCGGGGAGCTGTTTTTT. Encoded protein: CASSPYSGSLAGELFF.

The CDR3 spells CATSRELTGKLFF. For the CDR3, the DNA is TGTGCCACCAGCAGAGAGTTAACAGGCAAACTGTTTTTT. This chain connects TRBV15 to TRBJ1-4; TRBD1 is a possible D gene (5 bases). The CDR3 length is 13 residues. V shed 0 bases and J shed 11 bases, with 10 bases lying between them. Germline V CDR1 and CDR2: LNHNV, YYDKDF (reference sequence).

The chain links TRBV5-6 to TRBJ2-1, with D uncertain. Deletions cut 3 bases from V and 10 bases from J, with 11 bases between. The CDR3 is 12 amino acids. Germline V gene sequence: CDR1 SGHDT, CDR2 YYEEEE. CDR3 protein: CASSYSTREQFF. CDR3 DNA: TGTGCCAGCAGCTACAGTACACGGGAGCAGTTCTTC. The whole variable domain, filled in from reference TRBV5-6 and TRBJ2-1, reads DAGVTQSPTHLIKTRGQQVTLRCSPKSGHDTVSWYQQALGQGPQFIFQYYEEEERQRGNFPDRFSGHQFPNYSSELNVNALLLGDSALYLCASSYSTREQFFGPGTRLTVL.

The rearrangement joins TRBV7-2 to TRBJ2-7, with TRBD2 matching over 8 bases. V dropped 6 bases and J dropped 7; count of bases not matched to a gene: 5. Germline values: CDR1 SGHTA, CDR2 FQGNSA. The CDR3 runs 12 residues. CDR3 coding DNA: TGTGCCAGCAGGCGCTCGGGGGGGGAGCAGTACTTC. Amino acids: CASRRSGGEQYF.

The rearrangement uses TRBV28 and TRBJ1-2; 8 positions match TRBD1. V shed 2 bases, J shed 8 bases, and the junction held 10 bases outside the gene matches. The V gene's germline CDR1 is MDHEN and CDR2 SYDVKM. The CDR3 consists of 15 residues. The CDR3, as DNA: TGTGCCAGCAGTTTAGCTGGACAGGGCATTGAAGGCTACACCTTC. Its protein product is CASSLAGQGIEGYTF.

The DNA of the CDR3 is TGTGCCAGCAGTGAAGGTACAGGGGACTTCTACGAGCAGTACTTC. Protein product: CASSEGTGDFYEQYF. The chain is built from TRBV6-1 and TRBJ2-7; possibly TRBD1 for D (7 bases). Germline lookup yields CDR1 MNHNS and CDR2 SASEGT. The CDR3 totals 15 residues. V was clipped by 1 base and J by 3 bases, with 13 bases between them.

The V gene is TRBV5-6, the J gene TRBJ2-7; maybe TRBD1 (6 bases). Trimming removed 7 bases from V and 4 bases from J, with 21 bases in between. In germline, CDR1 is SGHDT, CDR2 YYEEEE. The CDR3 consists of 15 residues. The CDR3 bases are TGTGCCAGCCGGCAATGGGGACAAAACCTTTACGAGCAGTACTTC. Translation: CASRQWGQNLYEQYF.